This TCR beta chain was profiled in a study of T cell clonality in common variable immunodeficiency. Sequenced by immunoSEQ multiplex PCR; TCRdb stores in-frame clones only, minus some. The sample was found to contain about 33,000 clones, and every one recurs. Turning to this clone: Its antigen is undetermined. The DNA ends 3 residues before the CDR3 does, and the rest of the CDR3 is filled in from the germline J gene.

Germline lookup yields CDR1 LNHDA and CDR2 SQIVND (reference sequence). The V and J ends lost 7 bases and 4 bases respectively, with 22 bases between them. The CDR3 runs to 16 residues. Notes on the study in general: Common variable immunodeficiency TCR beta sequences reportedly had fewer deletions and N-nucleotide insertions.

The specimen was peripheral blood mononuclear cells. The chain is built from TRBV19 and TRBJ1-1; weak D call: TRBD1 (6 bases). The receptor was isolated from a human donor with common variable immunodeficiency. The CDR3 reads CASNRDMASVGTEAFF. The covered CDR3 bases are TGTGCCAGTAATCGGGACATGGCATCCGTGGGCACTGAA.